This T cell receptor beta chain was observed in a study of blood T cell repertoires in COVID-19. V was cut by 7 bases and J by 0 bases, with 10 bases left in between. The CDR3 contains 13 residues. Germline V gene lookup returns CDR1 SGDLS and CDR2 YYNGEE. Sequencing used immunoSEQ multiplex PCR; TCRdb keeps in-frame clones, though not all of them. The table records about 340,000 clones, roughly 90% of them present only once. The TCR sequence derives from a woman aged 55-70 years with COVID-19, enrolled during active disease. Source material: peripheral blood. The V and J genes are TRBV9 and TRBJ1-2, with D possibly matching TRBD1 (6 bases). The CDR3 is CASLGQTNYGYTF. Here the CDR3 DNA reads TGTGCCAGCCTCGGACAGACTAACTATGGCTACACCTTC.